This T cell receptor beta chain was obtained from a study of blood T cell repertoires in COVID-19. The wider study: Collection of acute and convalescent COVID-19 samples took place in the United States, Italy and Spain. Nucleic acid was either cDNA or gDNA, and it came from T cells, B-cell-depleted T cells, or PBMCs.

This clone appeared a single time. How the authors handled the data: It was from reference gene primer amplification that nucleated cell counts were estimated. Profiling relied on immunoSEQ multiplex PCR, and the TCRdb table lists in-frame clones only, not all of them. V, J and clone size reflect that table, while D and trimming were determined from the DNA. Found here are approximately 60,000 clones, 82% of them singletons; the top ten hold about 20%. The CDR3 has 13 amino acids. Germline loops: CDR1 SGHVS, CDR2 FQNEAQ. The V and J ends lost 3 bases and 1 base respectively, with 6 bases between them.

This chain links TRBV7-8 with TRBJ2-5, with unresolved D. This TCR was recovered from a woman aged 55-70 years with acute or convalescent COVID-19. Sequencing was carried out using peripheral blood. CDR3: CASSLGIQETQYF. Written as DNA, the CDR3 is TGTGCCAGCAGCTTGGGCATCCAAGAGACCCAGTACTTC.